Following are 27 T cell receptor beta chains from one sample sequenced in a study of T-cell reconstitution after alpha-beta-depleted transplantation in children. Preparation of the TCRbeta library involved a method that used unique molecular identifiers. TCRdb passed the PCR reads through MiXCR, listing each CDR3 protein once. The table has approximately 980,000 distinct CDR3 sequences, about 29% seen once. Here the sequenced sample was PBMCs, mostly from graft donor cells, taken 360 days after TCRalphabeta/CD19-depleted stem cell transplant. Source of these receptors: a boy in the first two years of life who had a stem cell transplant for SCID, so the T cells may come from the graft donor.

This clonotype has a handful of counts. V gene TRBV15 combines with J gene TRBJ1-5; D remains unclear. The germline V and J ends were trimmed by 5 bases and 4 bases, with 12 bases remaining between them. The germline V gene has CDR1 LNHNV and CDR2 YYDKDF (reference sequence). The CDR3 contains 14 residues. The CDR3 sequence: CATSRTGVNQPQHF. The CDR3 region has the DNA TGTGCCACCAGCCGAACCGGGGTGAATCAGCCCCAGCATTTT. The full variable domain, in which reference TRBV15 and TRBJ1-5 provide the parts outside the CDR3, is DAMVIQNPRYQVTQFGKPVTLSCSQTLNHNVMYWYQQKSSQAPKLLFHYYDKDFNNEADTPDNFQSRRPNTSFCFLDIRSPGLGDTAMYLCATSRTGVNQPQHFGDGTRLSIL.

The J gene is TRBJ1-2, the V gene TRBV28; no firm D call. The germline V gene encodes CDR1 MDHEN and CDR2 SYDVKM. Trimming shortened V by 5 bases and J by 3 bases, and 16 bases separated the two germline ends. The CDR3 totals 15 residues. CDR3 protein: CASSKAGWLYYGYTF. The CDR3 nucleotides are TGTGCCAGCAGTAAAGCCGGTTGGCTTTACTATGGCTACACCTTC.

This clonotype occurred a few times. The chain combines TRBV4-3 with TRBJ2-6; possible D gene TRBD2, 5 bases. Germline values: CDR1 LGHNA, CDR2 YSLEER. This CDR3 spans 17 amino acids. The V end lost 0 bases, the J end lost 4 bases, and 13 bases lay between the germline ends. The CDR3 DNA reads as TGCGCCAGCAGCCAAGATCATCGGGGTACCGGGGCCAACGTCCTGACTTTC. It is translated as CASSQDHRGTGANVLTF.

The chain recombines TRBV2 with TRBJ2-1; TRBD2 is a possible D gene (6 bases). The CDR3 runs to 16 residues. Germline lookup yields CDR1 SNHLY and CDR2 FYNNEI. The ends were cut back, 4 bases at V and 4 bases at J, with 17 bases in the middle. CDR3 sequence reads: CASSGSRRGRYNEQFF. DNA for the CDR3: TGTGCCAGCAGTGGGTCAAGGCGGGGCAGATACAATGAGCAGTTCTTC.

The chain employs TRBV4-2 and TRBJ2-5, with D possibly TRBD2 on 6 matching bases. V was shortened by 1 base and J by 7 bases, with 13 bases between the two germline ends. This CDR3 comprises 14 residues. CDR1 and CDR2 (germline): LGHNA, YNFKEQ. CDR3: CASSQGERASTQYF. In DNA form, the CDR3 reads TGTGCCAGCAGCCAAGGCGAGCGGGCCTCGACCCAGTACTTC.

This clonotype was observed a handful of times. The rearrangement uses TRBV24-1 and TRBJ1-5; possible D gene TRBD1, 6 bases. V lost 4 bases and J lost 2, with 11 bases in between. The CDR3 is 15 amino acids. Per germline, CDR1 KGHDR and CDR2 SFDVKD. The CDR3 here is CATSEGGAGNQPQHF. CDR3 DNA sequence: TGTGCCACCAGTGAGGGGGGCGCGGGCAATCAGCCCCAGCATTTT.

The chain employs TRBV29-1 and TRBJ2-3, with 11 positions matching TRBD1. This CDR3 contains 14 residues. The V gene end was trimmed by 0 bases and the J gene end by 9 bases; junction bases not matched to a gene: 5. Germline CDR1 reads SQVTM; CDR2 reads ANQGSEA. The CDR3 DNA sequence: TGCAGCGTTGAAGATCCCGGACAGGGGGCAACGCAGTATTTT. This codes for CSVEDPGQGATQYF.

The CDR3 DNA reads TGTGCCAGCAGCTTTTTTGTCAGGACACAAGAGACCCCTTCCTACGAGCAGTACTTC. This sequence encodes CASSFFVRTQETPSYEQYF. The chain couples TRBV5-4 to TRBJ2-7, with a tentative D call TRBD1 (5 bases). The V gene's germline CDR1 is SGHNT and CDR2 YYREEE (reference sequence). The length of the CDR3 is 19 residues. V was cut by 2 bases and J by 1 base, with 25 bases left in between. The full variable domain, its missing parts supplied by reference TRBV5-4 and TRBJ2-7, is ETGVTQSPTHLIKTRGQQVTLRCSSQSGHNTVSWYQQALGQGPQFIFQYYREEENGRGNFPPRFSGLQFPNYSSELNVNALELDDSALYLCASSFFVRTQETPSYEQYFGPGTRLTVT.

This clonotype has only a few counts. DNA of the CDR3: TGCAGTGCGGGGGGCGGGACTAGCTCGTCTCAGACCCAGTACTTC. It specifies CSAGGGTSSSQTQYF. This chain uses TRBV20-1 with TRBJ2-5; 9 nucleotides match TRBD2. Germline-derived CDR1 and CDR2 are DFQATT and SNEGSKA (reference sequence). The ends lost 6 bases at V and 6 bases at J; junction bases unmatched: 14. This CDR3 has 15 amino acids.

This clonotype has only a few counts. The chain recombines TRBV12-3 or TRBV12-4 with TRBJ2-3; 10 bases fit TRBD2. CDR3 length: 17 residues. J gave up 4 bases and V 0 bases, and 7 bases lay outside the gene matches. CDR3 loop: CASSLALLAGVPDTQYF. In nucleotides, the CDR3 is TGTGCCAGCAGTTTAGCCTTGCTAGCGGGGGTGCCAGATACGCAGTATTTT.

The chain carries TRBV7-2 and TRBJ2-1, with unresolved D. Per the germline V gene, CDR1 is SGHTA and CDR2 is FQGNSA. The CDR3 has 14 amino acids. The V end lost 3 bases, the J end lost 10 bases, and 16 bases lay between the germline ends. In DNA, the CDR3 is TGTGCCAGCAGCTTCACGACTCGCATTCTGGAGCAGTTCTTC. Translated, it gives CASSFTTRILEQFF.

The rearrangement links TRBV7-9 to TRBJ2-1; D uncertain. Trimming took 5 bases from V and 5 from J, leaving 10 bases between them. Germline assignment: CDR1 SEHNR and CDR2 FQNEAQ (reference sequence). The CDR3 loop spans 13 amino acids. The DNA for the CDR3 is TGTGCCAGCAGCCCAGACCCCCACAATGAGCAGTTCTTC. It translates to CASSPDPHNEQFF.

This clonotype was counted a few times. The CDR3: CASAAQETQYF. The CDR3 DNA follows: TGTGCCAGCGCGGCTCAAGAGACCCAGTACTTC. The gene calls are TRBV2 and TRBJ2-5; no clear D gene. The CDR3 is made up of 11 amino acids. Trimming took 8 bases from V and 2 from J, leaving 6 bases between them. Looked up from germline, CDR1 is SNHLY and CDR2 is FYNNEI. Filled out from reference TRBV2 and TRBJ2-5, the complete variable domain reads EPEVTQTPSHQVTQMGQEVILRCVPISNHLYFYWYRQILGQKVEFLVSFYNNEISEKSEIFDDQFSVERPDGSNFTLKIRSTKLEDSAMYFCASAAQETQYFGPGTRLLVL.

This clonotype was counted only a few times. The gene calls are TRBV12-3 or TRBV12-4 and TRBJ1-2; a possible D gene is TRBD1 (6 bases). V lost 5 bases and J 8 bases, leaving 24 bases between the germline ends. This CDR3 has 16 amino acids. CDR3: CASSQRQVPGSWGYTF. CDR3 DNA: TGTGCCAGCAGTCAAAGACAGGTTCCTGGAAGCTGGGGCTACACCTTC.

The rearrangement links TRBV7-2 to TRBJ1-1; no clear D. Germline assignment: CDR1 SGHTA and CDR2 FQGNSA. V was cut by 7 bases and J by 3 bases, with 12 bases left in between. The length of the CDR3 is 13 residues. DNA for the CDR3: TGTGCCAGCAACCCGCGGCGGGACACTGAAGCTTTCTTT. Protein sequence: CASNPRRDTEAFF.

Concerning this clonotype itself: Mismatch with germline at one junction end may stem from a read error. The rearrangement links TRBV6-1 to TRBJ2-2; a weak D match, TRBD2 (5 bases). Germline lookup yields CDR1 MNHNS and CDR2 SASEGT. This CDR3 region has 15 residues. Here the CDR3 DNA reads TGTGCCAGCAGTGAAGAGCTATACCTGACCGGGGAGCTGTCTTTT. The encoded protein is CASSEELYLTGELSF.

The DNA for the CDR3 is TGTGCCAGCAGCCAACGCCAGATAAACTATGGCTACACCTTC. This encodes CASSQRQINYGYTF. V and J are TRBV7-9 and TRBJ1-2; D is ambiguous. The CDR3 consists of 14 residues. V lost 5 bases and J 2 bases, leaving 12 bases between the germline ends. From germline, CDR1 is SEHNR and CDR2 FQNEAQ (reference sequence).

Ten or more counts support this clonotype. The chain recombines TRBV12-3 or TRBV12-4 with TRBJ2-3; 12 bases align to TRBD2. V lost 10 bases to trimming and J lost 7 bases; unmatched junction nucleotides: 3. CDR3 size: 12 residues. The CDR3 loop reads CATGTSGYTQYF. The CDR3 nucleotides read TGTGCCACCGGGACTAGCGGGTATACGCAGTATTTT.

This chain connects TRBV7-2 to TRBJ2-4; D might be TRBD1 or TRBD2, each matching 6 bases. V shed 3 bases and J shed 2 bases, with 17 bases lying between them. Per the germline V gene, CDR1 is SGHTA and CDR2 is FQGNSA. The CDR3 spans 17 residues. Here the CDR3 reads CASSFRRAGAPKNIQYF. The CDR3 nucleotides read TGTGCCAGCAGCTTTAGGAGGGCAGGGGCCCCCAAAAACATTCAGTACTTC.

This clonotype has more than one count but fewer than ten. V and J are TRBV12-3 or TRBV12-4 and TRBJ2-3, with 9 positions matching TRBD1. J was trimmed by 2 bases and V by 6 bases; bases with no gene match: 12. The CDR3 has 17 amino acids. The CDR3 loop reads CASRPQGALRATDTQYF. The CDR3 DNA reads TGTGCCAGCAGACCACAGGGGGCCCTTCGCGCCACAGATACGCAGTATTTT.

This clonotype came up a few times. The CDR3 loop is CASTKRIGTRTSRETQYF. The CDR3 DNA follows: TGTGCCAGCACCAAAAGGATTGGGACTAGAACGTCGCGGGAGACCCAGTACTTC. J is TRBJ2-5 and V is TRBV12-3 or TRBV12-4; 8 bases agree with TRBD2. This CDR3 contains 18 residues. V was clipped by 7 bases and J by 5 bases; unmatched bases: 21.

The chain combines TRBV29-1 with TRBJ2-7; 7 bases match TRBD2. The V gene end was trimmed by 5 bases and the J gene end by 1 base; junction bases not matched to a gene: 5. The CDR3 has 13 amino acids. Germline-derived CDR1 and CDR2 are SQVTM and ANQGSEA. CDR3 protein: CSVFLGGSYEQYF. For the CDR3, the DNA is TGCAGCGTTTTTCTGGGGGGGTCCTACGAGCAGTACTTC.

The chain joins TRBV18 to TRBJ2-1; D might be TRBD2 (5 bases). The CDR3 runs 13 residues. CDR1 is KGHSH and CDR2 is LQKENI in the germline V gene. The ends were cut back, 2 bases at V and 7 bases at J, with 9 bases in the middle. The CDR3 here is CASSPGSGNEQFF. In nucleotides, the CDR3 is TGTGCCAGCTCACCAGGGTCGGGAAATGAGCAGTTCTTC. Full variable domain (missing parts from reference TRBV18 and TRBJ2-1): NAGVMQNPRHLVRRRGQEARLRCSPMKGHSHVYWYRQLPEEGLKFMVYLQKENIIDESGMPKERFSAEFPKEGPSILRIQQVVRGDSAAYFCASSPGSGNEQFFGPGTRLTVL.

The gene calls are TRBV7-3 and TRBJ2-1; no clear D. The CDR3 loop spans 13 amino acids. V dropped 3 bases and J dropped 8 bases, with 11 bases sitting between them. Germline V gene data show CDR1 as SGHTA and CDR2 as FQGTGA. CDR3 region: CASSFTVRDEQFF. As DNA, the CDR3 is TGTGCCAGCAGCTTCACGGTTCGGGATGAGCAGTTCTTC. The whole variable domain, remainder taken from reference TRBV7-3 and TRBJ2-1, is GAGVSQTPSNKVTEKGKYVELRCDPISGHTALYWYRQSLGQGPEFLIYFQGTGAADDSGLPNDRFFAVRPEGSVSTLKIQRTERGDSAVYLCASSFTVRDEQFFGPGTRLTVL.

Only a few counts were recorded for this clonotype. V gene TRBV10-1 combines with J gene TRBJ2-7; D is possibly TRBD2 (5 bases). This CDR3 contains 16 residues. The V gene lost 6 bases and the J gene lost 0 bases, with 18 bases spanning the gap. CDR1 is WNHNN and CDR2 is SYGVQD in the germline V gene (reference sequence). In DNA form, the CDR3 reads TGCGCCAGCAGGCGAGCTAAGGACGGGATCTCCTACGAGCAGTACTTC. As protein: CASRRAKDGISYEQYF.

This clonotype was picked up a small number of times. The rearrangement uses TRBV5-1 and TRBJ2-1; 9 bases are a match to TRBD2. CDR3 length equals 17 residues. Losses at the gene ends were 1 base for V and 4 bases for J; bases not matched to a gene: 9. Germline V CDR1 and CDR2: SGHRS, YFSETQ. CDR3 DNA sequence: TGCGCCAGCAGCTTGATGCCAGCGGGGGGCTTATACAATGAGCAGTTCTTC. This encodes CASSLMPAGGLYNEQFF.

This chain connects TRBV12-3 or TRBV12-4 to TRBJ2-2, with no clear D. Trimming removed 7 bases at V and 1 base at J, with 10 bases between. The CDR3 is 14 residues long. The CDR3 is CASTWVGNTGELFF. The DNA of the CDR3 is TGTGCCAGCACCTGGGTTGGGAACACCGGGGAGCTGTTTTTT.